This entry is about one T cell receptor (beta chain). The antigen is unknown. No conserved phenylalanine or tryptophan is present at the end of the CDR3, so a read error is the likely explanation. These data belong to a study of T cells in Graves' hyperthyroidism and ophthalmopathy. Study-wide results and caveats: Ophthalmopathy and stable hyperthyroidism were told apart by a 13 V-J model.

TCR beta CDR3 regions were amplified from RNA transcripts. HTBI primers were the set used in a first-round RT-PCR of the TCR CDR3. TCRdb reprocessed the multiplex PCR reads via MiXCR and lists one record per CDR3 protein. The repertoire holds about 680,000 distinct CDR3 sequences, around 40% seen once, with around 29% in the top ten. This CDR3 spans 15 amino acids. Trimming took 1 base from V and 7 from J; bases not matched to a gene: 8. The germline gives CDR1 MGHRA, CDR2 YSYEKL. This receptor was identified in a woman in her 40s with Graves' hyperthyroidism. The specimen sequenced was blood. The gene calls are TRBV4-1 and TRBJ1-2, with TRBD1 matching 8 bases. The CDR3 protein is CASSQVVSGTGGYTL. CDR3 nucleotide sequence: TGCGCCAGCAGCCAAGTTGTTTCTGGGACAGGTGGCTACACCCTC.